Below, 10 T cell receptor beta chains from the same sample are listed, as sequenced in a study of early T cells in non-severe SARS-CoV-2 infection. TCRdb passed the 5' RACE reads through MiXCR, listing each CDR3 protein once. The sample has about 35,000 distinct CDR3 sequences; 4.5% to 7% are singletons. Here the sequenced sample was whole blood, taken at baseline. Every receptor here comes from an adult who was a healthcare worker with PCR-confirmed SARS-CoV-2 infection or an uninfected control (not recorded which).

At least ten counts were recorded for this clonotype. The J gene is TRBJ2-1, the V gene TRBV2, with 10 bases aligning to TRBD1. Germline trimming cut 7 bases from V and 4 bases from J; bases unmatched to any gene: 4. CDR3 size: 14 residues. CDR1 and CDR2 from the germline V gene are SNHLY and FYNNEI. CDR3 sequence (DNA): TGTGCCAGCACATTGGGACAGGGGTACAATGAGCAGTTCTTC. The encoded protein is CASTLGQGYNEQFF.

The table lists this clonotype with many counts. This chain joins TRBV7-3 and TRBJ2-3; D call uncertain. CDR3 length: 14 amino acids. Germline V gene lookup returns CDR1 SGHTA and CDR2 FQGTGA. V lost 0 bases and J lost 4, with 8 bases in between. CDR3 nucleotides: TGTGCCAGCAGCTTAACTGGCACCCCAGATACGCAGTATTTT. Its protein product is CASSLTGTPDTQYF.

This clonotype was counted many times. The chain carries TRBV6-2 or TRBV6-3 and TRBJ1-1, with TRBD1 matching 9 bases. J gave up 4 bases and V 6 bases, and 3 bases lay outside the gene matches. CDR3 size: 13 residues. From germline, CDR1 is MNHEY and CDR2 SVGEGT. CDR3 nucleotide sequence: TGTGCCAGCAGGGAGACAGGGGGCACTGAAGCTTTCTTT. The encoded protein is CASRETGGTEAFF.

The chain carries TRBV5-1 and TRBJ2-3; a possible D gene is TRBD2 (5 bases). The germline V gene has CDR1 SGHRS and CDR2 YFSETQ. This CDR3 contains 14 residues. Trimming left V 3 bases short and J 1 base short, with 9 bases between. As DNA, the CDR3 is TGCGCCAGCAGCTCCGATAGCGGCACAGATACGCAGTATTTT. It encodes CASSSDSGTDTQYF.

This chain connects TRBV4-2 to TRBJ2-7; TRBD2 is a possible D gene (5 bases). The CDR3 is 17 amino acids. The germline V and J ends were trimmed by 2 bases and 3 bases, with 20 bases remaining between them. Germline V gives CDR1 LGHNA, CDR2 YNFKEQ. In nucleotides, the CDR3 is TGTGCCAGCAGCCAATTCTCCGGGGATTACGATAGCTACGAGCAGTACTTC. Its translation: CASSQFSGDYDSYEQYF.

There are many counts of this clonotype. CDR3 nucleotides: TGCAGTGCTAGGACAGGGGGCCTAAACGAGCAGTACTTC. Its protein is CSARTGGLNEQYF. This sequence joins TRBV20-1 and TRBJ2-7; 10 bases align to TRBD1. After removal of 3 bases from V and 5 bases from J, the junction contained 4 bases not matched to a gene. Germline lookup yields CDR1 DFQATT and CDR2 SNEGSKA (reference sequence). There are 13 residues in the CDR3.

This clonotype appeared many times. This chain joins TRBV11-3 and TRBJ2-5; 7 bases fit TRBD2. This CDR3 has 17 residues. The germline CDR1 and CDR2 sequences are SGHNT and YENEEA. V was clipped by 5 bases and J by 2 bases; unmatched bases: 14. The CDR3 nucleotides read TGTGCCAGCAGCCCTGGCGCTAGCGGAAGGACTCAAGAGACCCAGTACTTC. Translated, it gives CASSPGASGRTQETQYF. The full variable domain, completed using reference TRBV11-3 and TRBJ2-5, is EAGVVQSPRYKIIEKKQPVAFWCNPISGHNTLYWYLQNLGQGPELLIRYENEEAVDDSQLPKDRFSAERLKGVDSTLKIQPAELGDSAVYLCASSPGASGRTQETQYFGPGTRLLVL.

This clonotype appeared a few times. The V gene is TRBV3-1, the J gene TRBJ2-7; D gene unclear. V was clipped by 4 bases and J by 3 bases, with 19 bases between them. The germline gives CDR1 LGHDT, CDR2 YNNKEL (reference sequence). The CDR3 length is 16 residues. The CDR3 DNA is TGTGCCAGCAGCCCAAGAAGGTGGTCAGAGCGCTACGAGCAGTACTTC. This gives the protein CASSPRRWSERYEQYF.

This clonotype was seen many times. V usage is TRBV6-1 and J usage is TRBJ2-1; D might be TRBD2 (6 bases). The CDR3 length is 13 residues. The V and J ends lost 7 bases and 5 bases respectively, with 12 bases between them. Germline CDR1 reads MNHNS; CDR2 reads SASEGT. The DNA of the CDR3 is TGTGCCAGCAAAGGGACTCCCGACAATGAGCAGTTCTTC. It yields the protein CASKGTPDNEQFF.

About this clonotype itself: A much larger clone differs by one base, so this may be a read error. The chain combines TRBV18 with TRBJ1-2; weak D call: TRBD1 (6 bases). The CDR3 is 15 amino acids. Trimming shortened V by 3 bases and J by 2 bases, and 13 bases separated the two germline ends. Germline values: CDR1 KGHSH, CDR2 LQKENI. CDR3 in DNA: TGTGCCAGCTCACCCTCAGGGGCACCAAACTATGGCTACACCTTC. Its protein product is CASSPSGAPNYGYTF. Supplemented by reference TRBV18 and TRBJ1-2, the full variable domain reads NAGVMQNPRHLVRRRGQEARLRCSPMKGHSHVYWYRQLPEEGLKFMVYLQKENIIDESGMPKERFSAEFPKEGPSILRIQQVVRGDSAAYFCASSPSGAPNYGYTFGSGTRLTVV.